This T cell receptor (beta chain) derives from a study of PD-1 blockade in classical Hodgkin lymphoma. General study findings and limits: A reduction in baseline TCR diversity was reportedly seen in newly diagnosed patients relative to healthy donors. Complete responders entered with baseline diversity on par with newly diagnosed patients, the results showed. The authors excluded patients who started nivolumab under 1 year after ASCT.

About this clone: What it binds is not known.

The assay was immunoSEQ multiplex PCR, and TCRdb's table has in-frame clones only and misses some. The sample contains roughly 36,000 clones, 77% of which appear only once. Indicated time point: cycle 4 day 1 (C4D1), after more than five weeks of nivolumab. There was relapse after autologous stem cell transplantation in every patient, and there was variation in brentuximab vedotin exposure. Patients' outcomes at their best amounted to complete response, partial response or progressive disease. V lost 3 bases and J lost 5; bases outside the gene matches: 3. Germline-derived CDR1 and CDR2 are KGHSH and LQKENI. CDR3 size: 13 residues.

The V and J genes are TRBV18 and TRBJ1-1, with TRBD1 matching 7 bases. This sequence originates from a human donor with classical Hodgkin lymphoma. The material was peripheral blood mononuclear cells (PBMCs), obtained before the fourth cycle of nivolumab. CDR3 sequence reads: CASSPQGDTEAFF. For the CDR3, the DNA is TGTGCCAGCTCACCGCAGGGGGATACTGAAGCTTTCTTT. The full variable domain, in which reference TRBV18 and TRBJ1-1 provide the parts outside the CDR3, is NAGVMQNPRHLVRRRGQEARLRCSPMKGHSHVYWYRQLPEEGLKFMVYLQKENIIDESGMPKERFSAEFPKEGPSILRIQQVVRGDSAAYFCASSPQGDTEAFFGQGTRLTVV.